This TCR beta chain came from a study of blood T cell repertoires in COVID-19. At the level of the study: Specimens from acute and convalescent COVID-19 originated in the United States, Italy and Spain. From T cells, B-cell-depleted T cells, or PBMCs came the material, which was cDNA or gDNA.

Under the authors' procedure: From reference gene primer amplification, estimates of nucleated cell counts were derived. Sequencing used immunoSEQ multiplex PCR; TCRdb keeps in-frame clones, though not all of them. Clone size and the V and J calls come from that table; the DNA yielded D and trimming. The sample records about 200,000 clones, over 75% being singletons. Per the germline V gene, CDR1 is PRHDT and CDR2 is FYEKMQ (reference sequence). Trimming at V came to 4 bases and at J to 1 base, leaving 10 bases not matched to a gene. This CDR3 contains 18 residues. The receptor's source is a man aged 55 to 70 with acute or convalescent COVID-19. Material: peripheral blood. The chain links TRBV13 to TRBJ2-3, with 11 bases fitting TRBD2. CDR3 loop: CASSSRASGRRGTDTQYF. CDR3 nucleotides: TGTGCCAGCAGCTCCCGGGCTAGCGGGAGGAGGGGCACAGATACGCAGTATTTT.